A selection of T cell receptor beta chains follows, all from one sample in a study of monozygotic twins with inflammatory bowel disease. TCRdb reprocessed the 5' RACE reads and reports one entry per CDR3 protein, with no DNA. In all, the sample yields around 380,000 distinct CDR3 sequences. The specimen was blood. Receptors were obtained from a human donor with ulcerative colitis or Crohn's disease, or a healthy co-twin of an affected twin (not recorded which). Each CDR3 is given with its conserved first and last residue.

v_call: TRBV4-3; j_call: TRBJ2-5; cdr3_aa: CASSQGRTSGQETQYF
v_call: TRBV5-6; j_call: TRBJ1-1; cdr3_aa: CASSPDRGMNTEAFF
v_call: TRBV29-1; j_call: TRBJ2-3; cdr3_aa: CSVEGQRSTDTQYF
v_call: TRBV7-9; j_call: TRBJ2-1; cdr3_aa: CASSLGGTGALNEQFF
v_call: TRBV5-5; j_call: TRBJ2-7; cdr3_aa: CASSPQTGALIYEQYF
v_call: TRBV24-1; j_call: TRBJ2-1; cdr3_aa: CATSDGPYNEQFF
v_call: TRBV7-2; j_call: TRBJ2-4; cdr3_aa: CASSFGGLAKNIQYF
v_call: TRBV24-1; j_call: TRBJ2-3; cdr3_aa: CATSDRVGTGVSTDTQYF
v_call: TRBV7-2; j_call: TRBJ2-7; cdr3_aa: CASSLYLFDTYEQYF
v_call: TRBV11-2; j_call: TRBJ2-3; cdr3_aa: CASSFLTTDTQYF
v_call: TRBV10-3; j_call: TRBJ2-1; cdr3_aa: CAISGLNPGLAGGSSYNEQFF
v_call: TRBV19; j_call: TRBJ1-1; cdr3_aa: CATRTGREAFF
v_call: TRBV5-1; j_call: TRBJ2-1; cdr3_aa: CASSLDHPVYNEQFF
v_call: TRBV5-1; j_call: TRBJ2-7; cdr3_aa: CASSADRDEQYF
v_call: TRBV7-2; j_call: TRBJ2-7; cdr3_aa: CASSSAYRVLREQYF
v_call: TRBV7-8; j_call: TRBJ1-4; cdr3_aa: CASSLDLGFGEKLFF
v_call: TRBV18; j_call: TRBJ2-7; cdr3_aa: CASQADSYEQYF